The T cell receptor beta chain under discussion was sequenced for a study of T cell changes during pregnancy in multiple sclerosis. With 2 bases removed from V and 1 base from J, the gap between germline ends came to 15 bases. Germline V lookup: CDR1 KGHSH, CDR2 LQKENI. This CDR3 spans 18 amino acids. Repertoires were generated with immunoSEQ multiplex PCR, while TCRdb's copy carries only in-frame clones and drops some. Among roughly 93,000 clones listed, less than 95% were seen once. This clonotype was obtained from a female donor in good health, enrolled as a control in a pregnancy study. The chain uses TRBV18 and TRBJ2-6; tentatively, D is TRBD1 (6 bases). The source material was peripheral blood, sampled in the first trimester of pregnancy. The CDR3 coding sequence is TGTGCCAGCTCACCAACAACAGGGCCAAGATCTGGGGCCAACGTCCTGACTTTC. Translating gives CASSPTTGPRSGANVLTF.